The next 24 T cell receptor beta chains were all read from a single sample in a study of CXCR3-negative and CXCR3-positive naive CD8 T cells (dated by TCRdb to the late 2010s). The listed sequencing device is NextSeq 550. The Human TCR Profiling Kit (MiLaboratory) was used to make UMI-labeled 5' RACE TRB cDNA libraries. Each CDR3 protein sequence appears as one entry after TCRdb reprocessed the reads, and no DNA is included. This sample's table contains 45,000 to 65,000 distinct CDR3 sequences. The ten largest clonotypes hold about 1.6% of the sample. Input material: naive CXCR3- CD8+ T cells from blood. Read against the paper, the sample's cell subset or site label means: CD45RO-CCR7+CD27+CD95- naive CD8+ T cells lacking CXCR3 (TNR3-). The receptors stem from a human donor in good health. Some clones in this sample may be carry-over from other donors' samples.

V and J are TRBV25-1 and TRBJ2-1; TCRdb designates TRBD2, a call that cannot be tested without DNA. The CDR3 length is 13 residues. The germline V gene encodes CDR1 MGHDK and CDR2 SYGVNS. The CDR3 loop is CASDSGTYNEQFF.

The gene calls are TRBV28 and TRBJ2-5; TCRdb designates TRBD2, a call that cannot be tested without DNA. CDR3 length: 15 amino acids. CDR1 is MDHEN and CDR2 is SYDVKM in the germline V gene. CDR3 protein: CASSHPSGPQETQYF.

This chain connects TRBV6-6 to TRBJ2-5; the D call of TRBD2 rests on TCRdb alone, since no DNA is present to check it. Germline lookup yields CDR1 MNHNY and CDR2 SVGAGI (reference sequence). This CDR3 region has 15 residues. CDR3 in amino acids: CASGAGRRTQETQYF.

V and J are TRBV20-1 and TRBJ2-1; TCRdb designates TRBD1, a call that cannot be tested without DNA. The germline gives CDR1 DFQATT, CDR2 SNEGSKA (reference sequence). The CDR3 runs 14 residues. CDR3 protein: CSARGGAVVNEQFF.

The rearrangement links TRBV20-1 to TRBJ2-7. The CDR3 contains 13 residues. Looked up from germline, CDR1 is DFQATT and CDR2 is SNEGSKA (reference sequence). CDR3 protein: CSARPLDYYEQYF.

The rearrangement uses TRBV6-5 and TRBJ2-2; TCRdb picks TRBD2, but there is no DNA to check that call. This CDR3 has 14 amino acids. In germline, CDR1 is MNHEY, CDR2 SVGAGI. The CDR3 spells CAGTTSRNTGELFF.

This CDR3 is CASSTNRGSVDGYTF. This sequence joins TRBV7-2 and TRBJ1-2; TCRdb's D call, TRBD1, is unchecked because there is no DNA. The CDR3 is 15 residues long. Germline CDR1 SGHTA, CDR2 FQGNSA.

The chain uses TRBV23-1 and TRBJ2-1. TRBV23-1 is labeled an ORF, and its function is uncertain. The CDR3 consists of 15 residues. The CDR3 sequence: CASSQSISSYNEKFF.

V and J are TRBV11-2 and TRBJ1-1; TCRdb's D call of TRBD1 is untestable without DNA. From germline, CDR1 is SGHAT and CDR2 FQNNGV. This CDR3 is built from 14 residues. CDR3 loop: CASSPGRMNTEAFF.

J is TRBJ2-1 and V is TRBV29-1. This CDR3 region has 12 residues. CDR1 is SQVTM and CDR2 is ANQGSEA in the germline V gene. The chain's CDR3 is CSVDLISDALFF.

The chain has TRBV13 and TRBJ2-7; TCRdb's D call, TRBD1, is unchecked because there is no DNA. In germline, CDR1 is PRHDT, CDR2 FYEKMQ (reference sequence). The CDR3 loop spans 22 amino acids. CDR3 loop: CASSLASGPATGTGEKFYEQYF.

This chain connects TRBV7-9 to TRBJ2-7; TCRdb picks TRBD1, but there is no DNA to check that call. The CDR3 is 13 amino acids. Germline loops: CDR1 SEHNR, CDR2 FQNEAQ (reference sequence). The CDR3 sequence: CASSSQGAYEQYF.

This chain uses TRBV20-1 with TRBJ1-5; TCRdb's D call, TRBD1, is unchecked because there is no DNA. The CDR3 has 15 residues. Germline V gene data show CDR1 as DFQATT and CDR2 as SNEGSKA (reference sequence). The CDR3 sequence is CSAWAYGVGNQPQHF.

The V call is TRBV4-2, the J call TRBJ1-2. From germline, CDR1 is LGHNA and CDR2 YNFKEQ. The CDR3 is 15 amino acids. CDR3 sequence reads: CASSQDKWKGRGYTF.

The genes are TRBV20-1 and TRBJ2-7; TCRdb returns TRBD1, unconfirmable since there is no DNA. This CDR3 is built from 15 residues. Germline V gene lookup returns CDR1 DFQATT and CDR2 SNEGSKA (reference sequence). CDR3 sequence: CSATDQTGDSYEQYF.

V and J are TRBV7-3 and TRBJ1-1; lacking DNA, the TRBD1 call made by TCRdb goes unchecked. This CDR3 has 13 residues. Germline assignment: CDR1 SGHTA and CDR2 FQGTGA. The CDR3 sequence is CASSLQGHTEAFF.

The chain has TRBV14 and TRBJ2-3; TCRdb outputs TRBD2, but without DNA this stays unchecked. Germline CDR1 and CDR2: SGHDN and FVKESK. This CDR3 comprises 13 residues. This CDR3 is CASTRAGNQGPYF.

The rearrangement joins TRBV29-1 to TRBJ2-5; TCRdb's assignment of TRBD1 cannot be checked, as there is no DNA. From germline, CDR1 is SQVTM and CDR2 ANQGSEA. This CDR3 is 14 amino acids long. The CDR3 here is CSAGGQGYQETQYF. Full variable domain (outside the CDR3, taken from reference TRBV29-1 and TRBJ2-5): SAVISQKPSRDICQRGTSLTIQCQVDSQVTMMFWYRQQPGQSLTLIATANQGSEATYESGFVIDKFPISRPNLTFSTLTVSNMSPEDSSIYLCSAGGQGYQETQYFGPGTRLLVL.

This chain connects TRBV29-1 to TRBJ2-1; checking the TCRdb D call of TRBD1 is not possible without DNA. CDR1 SQVTM and CDR2 ANQGSEA come from the germline V gene. CDR3 length: 11 amino acids. CDR3 amino acids: CSVTHGTGEFF.

The rearrangement joins TRBV7-3 to TRBJ2-3; the TCRdb call, TRBD1, lacks DNA for checking. In germline, CDR1 is SGHTA, CDR2 FQGTGA. The CDR3 has 15 amino acids. CDR3: CASSLTPGGGDTQYF.

This chain uses TRBV20-1 with TRBJ2-1. CDR1 is DFQATT, CDR2 SNEGSKA, per germline (reference sequence). The length of the CDR3 is 15 residues. CDR3: CSAREGSGPYNEQFF.

The chain joins TRBV20-1 to TRBJ2-7. Germline-derived CDR1 and CDR2 are DFQATT and SNEGSKA (reference sequence). The CDR3 is 11 residues long. Here the CDR3 reads CSALEGYEQYF.

The rearrangement uses TRBV20-1 and TRBJ2-3; the TCRdb D gene call, TRBD1, has no DNA to confirm it. The CDR3 contains 14 residues. The germline V gene encodes CDR1 DFQATT and CDR2 SNEGSKA (reference sequence). CDR3 residues: CSARDAGQSDTQYF.

This chain links TRBV12-3 or TRBV12-4 with TRBJ2-3; TCRdb reports TRBD2, a call that lacks DNA to check it against. The CDR3 spans 18 residues. This CDR3 reads CASSRLQPSGGYTDTQYF.